These 10 T cell receptor beta chains were all obtained from the same sample, sequenced in a study of blood T cell repertoires in COVID-19. Sequencing used immunoSEQ multiplex PCR; TCRdb keeps in-frame clones, though not all of them. The table lists fewer than 150,000 clones, under 85% of them singletons. The material sequenced was peripheral blood. These receptors all stem from a human donor in a cohort sampled during active COVID-19.

This chain connects TRBV19 to TRBJ1-4; TRBD1 matches 7 bases. The CDR3 is 15 residues long. Germline V gene lookup returns CDR1 LNHDA and CDR2 SQIVND (reference sequence). V shed 3 bases, J shed 4 bases, and the junction held 5 bases outside the gene matches. CDR3 nucleotides: TGTGCCAGTAGTATCGTCGGACAGGTTAATGAAAAACTGTTTTTT. It encodes CASSIVGQVNEKLFF.

The chain employs TRBV6-5 and TRBJ1-5; 8 positions match TRBD1. V lost 4 bases to trimming and J lost 4 bases; unmatched junction nucleotides: 3. From germline, CDR1 is MNHEY and CDR2 SVGAGI. There are 14 residues in the CDR3. CDR3 DNA sequence: TGTGCCAGCAGTTCAGGACAGGGAAATCAGCCCCAGCATTTT. Protein sequence: CASSSGQGNQPQHF.

The rearrangement links TRBV24-1 to TRBJ1-1; 9 bases agree with TRBD1. This CDR3 region has 13 residues. Germline trimming cut 2 bases from V and 10 bases from J; bases unmatched to any gene: 4. CDR1 is KGHDR, CDR2 SFDVKD, per germline. CDR3 coding DNA: TGTGCCACCAGTGATTCAGGACAGGGGCTAGCTTTCTTT. Protein product: CATSDSGQGLAFF.

The J gene is TRBJ1-1, the V gene TRBV7-2, with D possibly matching TRBD1 (5 bases). The length of the CDR3 is 15 residues. V was trimmed by 5 bases and J by 7 bases, leaving 20 bases between them. In germline, CDR1 is SGHTA, CDR2 FQGNSA. Here the CDR3 DNA reads TGTGCCAGCAGCCCCGACCTTGGCCCCGGGGGTGAAGCTTTCTTT. This gives the protein CASSPDLGPGGEAFF.

In this sample, this clone turned up a few times. This chain connects TRBV7-9 to TRBJ1-4, with D uncertain. The CDR3 is made up of 14 amino acids. The germline V gene has CDR1 SEHNR and CDR2 FQNEAQ (reference sequence). Trimming took off 5 bases at V and 5 bases at J, with 12 bases between the two ends. As DNA, the CDR3 is TGTGCCAGCAGCACCTTGGCCGTCAATGAAAAACTGTTTTTT. Protein sequence: CASSTLAVNEKLFF.

The V gene is TRBV4-1, the J gene TRBJ2-1; 7 bases align to TRBD2. The CDR3 spans 13 residues. J was trimmed by 7 bases and V by 3 bases; bases with no gene match: 3. Germline CDR1 reads MGHRA; CDR2 reads YSYEKL. The CDR3 loop is CASSHRLANEQFF. The CDR3 DNA reads as TGCGCCAGCAGCCACCGACTAGCTAATGAGCAGTTCTTC.

V and J are TRBV19 and TRBJ1-4; tentative D call: TRBD1 (6 bases). V was trimmed by 4 bases and J by 4 bases, leaving 10 bases between them. Germline V gene lookup returns CDR1 LNHDA and CDR2 SQIVND (reference sequence). The CDR3 has 14 residues. This chain's CDR3 is CASSTLGGNEKLFF. CDR3 in DNA: TGTGCCAGTAGTACCCTAGGGGGTAATGAAAAACTGTTTTTT.

This sequence joins TRBV7-2 and TRBJ2-7; 8 bases are a match to TRBD2. Trimming at V came to 1 base and at J to 2 bases, leaving 4 bases not matched to a gene. The CDR3 is made up of 15 amino acids. Germline V gives CDR1 SGHTA, CDR2 FQGNSA. Here the CDR3 DNA reads TGTGCCAGCAGCTTAGGAGCGGGGGCGACCTACGAGCAGTACTTC. Amino acids: CASSLGAGATYEQYF.

This clone was seen just once. The chain carries TRBV9 and TRBJ1-3, with D unresolved. From germline, CDR1 is SGDLS and CDR2 YYNGEE. The CDR3 sequence is 16 residues long. Trimming stripped 0 bases from V and 0 bases from J, with 10 bases between. The CDR3 nucleotides are TGTGCCAGCAGCGTAGCTGGAGCGTTCTCTGGAAACACCATATATTTT. Its translation: CASSVAGAFSGNTIYF.

This clone came up once. This rearrangement joins TRBV7-2 to TRBJ2-3; 8 bases align to TRBD2. Per germline, CDR1 SGHTA and CDR2 FQGNSA. This CDR3 region has 18 residues. Losses at the gene ends were 1 base for V and 5 bases for J; bases not matched to a gene: 14. The CDR3 bases are TGTGCCAGCAGCTTAGTTCTGGCTAGCGGGTCAATGGGAGATACGCAGTATTTT. Protein product: CASSLVLASGSMGDTQYF.